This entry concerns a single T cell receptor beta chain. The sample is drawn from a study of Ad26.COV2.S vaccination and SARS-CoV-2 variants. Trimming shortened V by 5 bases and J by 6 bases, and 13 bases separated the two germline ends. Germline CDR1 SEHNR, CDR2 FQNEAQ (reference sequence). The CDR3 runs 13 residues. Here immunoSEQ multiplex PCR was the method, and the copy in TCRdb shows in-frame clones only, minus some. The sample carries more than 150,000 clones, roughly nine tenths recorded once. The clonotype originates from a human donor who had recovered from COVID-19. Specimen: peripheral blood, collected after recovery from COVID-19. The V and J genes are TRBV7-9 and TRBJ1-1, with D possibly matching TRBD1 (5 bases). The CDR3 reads CASSLGGGSEAFF. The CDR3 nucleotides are TGTGCCAGCAGCCTGGGTGGGGGATCTGAAGCTTTCTTT.